This TCR beta chain stems from a study of T cells in Graves' hyperthyroidism and ophthalmopathy (dated by TCRdb to the late 2010s). A note on the overall study: Peripheral blood was sampled at the time of initial diagnosis, prior to any treatment. A discovery cohort of roughly 96 patients, roughly 45 with Graves' ophthalmopathy and more than 55 with stable Graves' hyperthyroidism, was used to find distinguishing TCR V-J signatures. Prospective prediction of ophthalmopathy was tested in an independent validation cohort consisting of some 18 hyperthyroidism patients and approximately 16 patients who later progressed to ophthalmopathy. The 100 or so discovery patients were randomly split 7:3 into training and test sets. The study also compared thyroid tissue and blood T-cell repertoires from roughly 6 Graves' hyperthyroidism patients. After sampling, hyperthyroidism patients received methimazole starting at 30 mg daily, and ophthalmopathy patients received high-dose intravenous methylprednisolone. According to the paper, TCR Vbeta CDR3 sequencing was carried out on 135 peripheral blood samples, which came from over 40 ophthalmopathy, roughly 75 hyperthyroidism and some 17 progressor patients.

This clonotype was counted ten times or more. Its antigen remains undetermined. There are no base qualities to consult, and no much larger clone falls within one base. Hyperthyroidism patients were aged 18 to 65 years and newly diagnosed, with disease duration of less than 2 months. Any patient with an uncontrolled infection, another autoimmune disease, pregnancy or lactation was excluded. Diagnoses relied on clinical symptoms, serum thyroxine and TRAb, thyroid ultrasound and orbital computed tomography. Blood from progressor patients was drawn when they were first diagnosed with hyperthyroidism, before any ophthalmopathy symptoms appeared. PBMCs were isolated from approximately 10 ml of fresh peripheral blood by Ficoll-Paque density gradient centrifugation. Progressor patients were first diagnosed with Graves' hyperthyroidism and then developed ophthalmopathy during follow-up. Total RNA was extracted with Trizol reagent, and quality was checked on an Agilent 2100 Bioanalyzer.

The TCR beta CDR3 regions were amplified from the RNA transcripts. The first round of RT-PCR for the TCR CDR3 was performed with the HTBI primer set and the Qiagen OneStep RT-PCR kit. The libraries were constructed in a second round of multiplex PCR and then size-selected and purified. Libraries were sequenced paired-end with 100 bp reads on an Illumina HiSeq2000. For the original study's pipeline: SOAPnuke was used to process the raw data, removing reads that contained adapters or uncalled bases, had a mean Phred below 15, or lacked an exact match to the constant primer or identifier. COPE v1.2.5 was used to merge high-quality paired reads, and clonotypes were defined as unique nucleotide sequences. MiTCR v1.1 was used to align clonotypes to the IMGT TRBV, TRBD and TRBJ reference segments. Only V-J combinations with frequency above 0.0001, covering about 99% of repertoires, were analysed. The TCS score was defined as the ratio of F50 (clonal expansion) to E x V (chaos), calculated using BLOSUM62-based TCRdist between CDR3 peptides within each V-J. Welch's t-statistics and random forest reduced roughly 530 V-J features to 13, which were used in a naive Bayes classifier (R e1071). Using fastp at Q25 and MiXCR, TCRdb reprocessed the public reads and kept productive beta chains. CDR3 protein sequences are deduplicated, and each keeps its most common genes and DNA. Here the V and J calls rest on TCRdb's processing, not on the authors' analysis. The sample yields 270,000 or so distinct CDR3 sequences; nearly 15% were counted once. The ten largest clonotypes hold around 31% of the sample.

Overall study results and their limits: Sample size was not statistically predetermined, and blinding of investigators to group allocation was not performed. A model built on a 13 V-J signature distinguished ophthalmopathy from stable hyperthyroidism, reaching 85% to 90% sensitivity and 81% to 83% specificity in cross-validation and 80%/75% in testing. Most expanded thyroid clonotypes (frequency above 0.001) were also found in blood, which suggests that blood repertoires may mirror thyroid immune responses. In validation, progression to ophthalmopathy was predicted by the model with 70.59% sensitivity and 72.22% specificity, a median of around 6.5 months before onset.

Its CDR3 holds 15 amino acids, cysteine through phenylalanine. Left in the record is the CDR3 DNA by itself, 45 bases read in frame from the first base. CDR1 and CDR2, per the germline V gene, are SGHDT and YYEEEE. Germline trimming: 4 bases from V, 3 bases from J; junction bases outside gene matches: 4. The receptor's source is a woman between 45 and 65 years old with Graves' hyperthyroidism that later progressed to Graves' ophthalmopathy. Material for sequencing was blood. The V and J segments used are TRBV5-6 and TRBJ1-6; 7 central bases correspond to TRBD1. The CDR3 reads as follows: CASSNYRGYNSPLHF. The sequence in DNA is TGTGCCAGCAGCAACTACAGGGGCTATAATTCACCCCTCCACTTT.